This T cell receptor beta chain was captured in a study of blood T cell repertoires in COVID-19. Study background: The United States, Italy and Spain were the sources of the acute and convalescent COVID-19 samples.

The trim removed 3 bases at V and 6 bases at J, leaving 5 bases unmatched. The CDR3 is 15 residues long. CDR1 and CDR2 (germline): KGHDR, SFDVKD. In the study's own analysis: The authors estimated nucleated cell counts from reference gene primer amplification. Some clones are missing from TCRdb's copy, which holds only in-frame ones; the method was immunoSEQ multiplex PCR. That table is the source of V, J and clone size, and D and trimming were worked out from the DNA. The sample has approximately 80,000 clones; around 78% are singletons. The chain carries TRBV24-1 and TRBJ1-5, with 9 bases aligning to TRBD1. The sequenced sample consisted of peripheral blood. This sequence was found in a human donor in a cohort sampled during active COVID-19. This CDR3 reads CATSDGDRESQPQHF. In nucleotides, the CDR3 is TGTGCCACCAGTGATGGGGACAGGGAAAGTCAGCCCCAGCATTTT.